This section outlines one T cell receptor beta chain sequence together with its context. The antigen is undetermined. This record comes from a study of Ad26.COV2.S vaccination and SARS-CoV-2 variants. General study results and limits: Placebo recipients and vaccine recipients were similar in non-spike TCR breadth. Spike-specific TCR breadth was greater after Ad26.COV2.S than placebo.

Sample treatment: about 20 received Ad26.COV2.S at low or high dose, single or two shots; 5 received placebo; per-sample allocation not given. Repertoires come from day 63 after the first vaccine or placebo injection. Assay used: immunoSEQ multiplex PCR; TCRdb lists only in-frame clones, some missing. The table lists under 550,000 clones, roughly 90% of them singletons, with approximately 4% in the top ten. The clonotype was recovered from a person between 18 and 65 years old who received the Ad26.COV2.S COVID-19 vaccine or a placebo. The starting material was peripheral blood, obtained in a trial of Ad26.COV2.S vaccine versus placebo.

The CDR3 is CASSVRDMRSPLHF. CDR3 sequence (DNA): TGTGCCAGCAGCGTGAGGGACATGCGTTCACCCCTCCACTTT. The chain has TRBV9 and TRBJ1-6; D possibly corresponds to TRBD1 (6 bases). Germline CDR1 reads SGDLS; CDR2 reads YYNGEE. The V and J ends lost 2 bases and 9 bases respectively, with 12 bases between them. This CDR3 is 14 amino acids long.